The rows below give T cell receptor beta chains drawn from one sample of a study of T-cell reconstitution after alpha-beta-depleted transplantation in children. Using its own MiXCR run on the PCR reads, TCRdb lists one record per CDR3 protein. This sample yields about 300,000 distinct CDR3 sequences, of which 6% to 10% are seen a single time; around 9.8% belongs to the top ten. The starting material was peripheral blood, obtained 360 days after TCRalphabeta/CD19-depleted stem cell transplant. Source of these receptors: a female patient aged 2 to 10 who had a stem cell transplant for Fanconi anemia, so the T cells may come from the graft donor. CDR3s include the opening cysteine and the closing phenylalanine or tryptophan. The order of the fields is V gene, D gene, CDR3 protein. D genes are given only for firm matches.

v_gene: TRBV6-5
d_gene: TRBD1
CDR3aa: CASSYSGTAYYEQYF

v_gene: TRBV6-2/TRBV6-3
d_gene: -
CDR3aa: CASNSRGTPPYEQYF

v_gene: TRBV12-3/TRBV12-4
d_gene: TRBD2
CDR3aa: CASSTARLAGGSQETQYF

v_gene: TRBV6-5
d_gene: -
CDR3aa: CASSYSILVNEQFF

v_gene: TRBV20-1
d_gene: TRBD2
CDR3aa: CSGGLYFSGSNPLYEQYF

v_gene: TRBV5-5
d_gene: -
CDR3aa: CASSLGPGWEAFF

v_gene: TRBV6-1
d_gene: TRBD1
CDR3aa: CASSKPTGATSNEQFF

v_gene: TRBV6-1
d_gene: TRBD1
CDR3aa: CASILGTGGVEQYF

v_gene: TRBV13
d_gene: TRBD2
CDR3aa: CASSLDVGGENIQYF

v_gene: TRBV6-5
d_gene: -
CDR3aa: CASSYSKQHYGYTF

v_gene: TRBV18
d_gene: TRBD2
CDR3aa: CASSPFASGSASGEQFF

v_gene: TRBV20-1
d_gene: TRBD2
CDR3aa: CSARGRGLEIYEQYF

v_gene: TRBV20-1
d_gene: -
CDR3aa: CSASRQHNTEAFF

v_gene: TRBV5-1
d_gene: -
CDR3aa: CASSTLSGGETQYF

v_gene: TRBV29-1
d_gene: -
CDR3aa: CSTRFQETQYF